These T cell receptor beta chains were read from a single sample in a study of T cell repertoires in ileal Crohn's disease. TCRdb's copy holds only in-frame clones and misses some; the assay was immunoSEQ multiplex PCR. The sample holds some 16,000 clones; 92% are singletons and the top ten take 6% to 8.5%. Material for sequencing was ileal tissue. The receptors derive from an adult with Crohn's disease. The conserved cysteine and the conserved F or W are not part of the CDR3 here. Not every row has a clone size; where given, it reads once, few, many or a size class.

j_call v_call clone_size cdr3_aa
TRBJ2-7 TRBV2 . ASSSAPYEQY
TRBJ1-4 TRBV20-1 . SAPGVGKLF
TRBJ1-6 TRBV10-3 . AISESLRGRSPLH
TRBJ1-5 TRBV28 few ASIYRGVGNQPQH
TRBJ2-5 TRBV7-7 . ASSLRFGGATETQY
TRBJ2-1 TRBV5-6 . ASSFGTGHEQF
TRBJ2-1 TRBV18 . ASSPDRVNSEQF
TRBJ1-1 TRBV6-5 . ASRNVGGEAF
TRBJ1-6 TRBV5-6 . ASSLYSSQRNSPLH
TRBJ2-3 TRBV5-8 . ASSGRVYGTDTQY
TRBJ1-5 TRBV30 . AWSKGGAQPQH
TRBJ2-1 TRBV5-1 . ASSSKPLAGGAVEQF
TRBJ2-3 TRBV28 . ASSSWEGSGGPTDTQY
TRBJ1-1 TRBV4-1 . ASSQGQGAFMNTEAF
TRBJ2-7 TRBV6-6 . ASSRDLAYEQY
TRBJ2-3 TRBV6-5 . ASSGGTNY
TRBJ1-3 TRBV28 few ASSDGTGGDTIY
TRBJ1-1 TRBV7-9 . ASSRLQGRTEAF
TRBJ1-1 TRBV5-1 . ASSLGDGGNTEAF
TRBJ1-4 TRBV20-1 once SARPHEKLL